This T cell receptor beta chain was retrieved from a study of human T cells and chemical hapten exposure. Looking at the study overall: A 2 cm by 2 cm inner upper arm patch received 2% DPC for sensitization.

This clonotype has only a few counts. What it binds is unknown. V trimming: 2 bases; J trimming: 4 bases; junction bases outside the gene matches: 11. Per the germline V gene, CDR1 is MDHEN and CDR2 is SYDVKM. The CDR3 totals 17 residues. Documented time point: patch test 1, 2 weeks after DPC sensitization. This sample's treatment: therapeutic diphenylcyclopropenone sensitization with weekly scalp DPC. RNA extraction used unfractionated whole blood as the source of total RNA. Unique molecular identifiers were linked by the library to individual cDNA molecules. TCRdb redid the calling of the RACE reads with MiXCR, one entry per CDR3 protein. The sample contains just under 350,000 distinct CDR3 sequences, under 8% of which appear only once. General study points: DPC sensitization produced no change in TCRs with frequency above 1 in 1000.

Sequenced material: whole blood, taken in connection with sensitization to the hapten diphenylcyclopropenone (DPC). This receptor was taken from a woman between 18 and 29 years old with alopecia areata. Some clones in this sample may be carry-over from other donors' samples. The V gene is TRBV28, the J gene TRBJ1-5; 7 nucleotides line up with TRBD1. The CDR3 loop is CASSLLPGQNFNQPQHF. The CDR3 region has the DNA TGTGCCAGCAGTTTACTTCCGGGACAGAATTTTAATCAGCCCCAGCATTTT.